The sequence of this T cell receptor beta chain was determined in a study of early T cells in non-severe SARS-CoV-2 infection. The wider study: Chains from this unsorted whole-blood bulk RNA could not be paired.

In TCRdb, the 5' RACE reads were re-called with MiXCR into one record per CDR3 protein. The sample lists some 67,000 distinct CDR3 sequences, roughly an eighth seen once, with 11% to 15% in the top ten. Sequenced sample: whole blood. The TCR comes from an adult who was a healthcare worker with PCR-confirmed SARS-CoV-2 infection or an uninfected control (not recorded which).

As DNA, the CDR3 is TGTGCCAGCAGTTTGGGACCTCCAGAGACCCAGTACTTC. Translating gives CASSLGPPETQYF. The rearrangement joins TRBV12-3 or TRBV12-4 to TRBJ2-5; D possibly uses TRBD1 or TRBD2 (5 bases each). The CDR3 contains 13 residues. Trimming stripped 3 bases from V and 4 bases from J, with 9 bases between.